The following is a T cell receptor beta chain sequence with its context. This sample stems from a study of cytomegalovirus exposure and HLA in healthy donors. In the study overall: An early release of data contained around 80 million unique TCRs, which came from HLA-typed donors.

In the PCR, 60 Vbeta and 13 Jbeta primers were used. Libraries were prepared by immunoSEQ multiplex PCR; TCRdb keeps only in-frame clonotypes and omits some of them. Counted here are about 160,000 clones, 75% to 90% occurring once; the ten biggest clones make up roughly 1.8%. There are 14 residues in the CDR3. Germline V lookup: CDR1 SQVTM, CDR2 ANQGSEA. V shed 6 bases, J shed 4 bases, and the junction held 8 bases outside the gene matches. The chain recombines TRBV29-1 with TRBJ1-2; 10 bases align to TRBD1. The sequence was collected from a woman aged 18-29 years in good health and CMV-seronegative. The sequencing sample was made of PBMCs. In nucleotides, the CDR3 is TGCAGCGTGGAGGGGACAGGGGAAGGCTATGGCTACACCTTC. The encoded protein is CSVEGTGEGYGYTF.